This TCR beta chain was captured in a study of blood T cell repertoires in COVID-19. Germline CDR1 is SQVTM and CDR2 is ANQGSEA. The CDR3 totals 13 residues. The J segment lost 1 base and the V segment lost 6 bases, leaving 5 bases of the junction unmatched. Original methodology: Reference gene primer amplification gave estimated nucleated cell counts. Repertoires were generated with immunoSEQ multiplex PCR, while TCRdb's copy carries only in-frame clones and drops some. The DNA was the basis for D and trimming; V, J and clone size are from that table. The table records about 100,000 clones, less than 90% of them present only once.

V gene TRBV29-1 combines with J gene TRBJ2-5; 7 bases fit TRBD1. The TCR comes from a man older than 75 with acute or convalescent COVID-19. The sample consisted of peripheral blood. CDR3 protein: CSVGRTGQETQYF. The CDR3 bases are TGCAGCGTCGGCCGGACAGGCCAAGAGACCCAGTACTTC.